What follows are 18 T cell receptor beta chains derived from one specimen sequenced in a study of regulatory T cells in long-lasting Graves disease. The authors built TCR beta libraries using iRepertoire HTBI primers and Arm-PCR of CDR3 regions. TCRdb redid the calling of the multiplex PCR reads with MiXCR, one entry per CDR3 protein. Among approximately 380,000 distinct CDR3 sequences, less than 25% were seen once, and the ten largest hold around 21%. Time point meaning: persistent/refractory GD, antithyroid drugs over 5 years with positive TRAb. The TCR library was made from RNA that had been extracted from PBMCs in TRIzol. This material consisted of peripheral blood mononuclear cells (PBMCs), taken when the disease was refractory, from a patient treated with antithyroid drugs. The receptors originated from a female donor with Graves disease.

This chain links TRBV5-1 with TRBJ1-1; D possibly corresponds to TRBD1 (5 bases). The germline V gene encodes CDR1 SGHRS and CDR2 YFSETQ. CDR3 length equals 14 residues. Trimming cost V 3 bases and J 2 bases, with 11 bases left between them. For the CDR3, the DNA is TGCGCCAGCAGCTCGCAGGGCGTTAACACTGAAGCTTTCTTT. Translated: CASSSQGVNTEAFF.

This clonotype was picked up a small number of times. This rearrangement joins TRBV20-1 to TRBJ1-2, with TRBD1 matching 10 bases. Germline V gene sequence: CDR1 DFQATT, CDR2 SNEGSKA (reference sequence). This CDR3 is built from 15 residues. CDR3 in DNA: TGCAGCACCCTTCTAGAGACAGGGGGCAACTATGGCTACACCTTC. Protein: CSTLLETGGNYGYTF.

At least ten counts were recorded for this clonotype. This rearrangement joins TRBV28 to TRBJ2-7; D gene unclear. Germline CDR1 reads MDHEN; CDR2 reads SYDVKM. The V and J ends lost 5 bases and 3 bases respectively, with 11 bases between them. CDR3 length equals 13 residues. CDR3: CASSRTTLYEQYF. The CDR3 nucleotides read TGTGCCAGCAGTCGGACCACCCTCTACGAGCAGTACTTC.

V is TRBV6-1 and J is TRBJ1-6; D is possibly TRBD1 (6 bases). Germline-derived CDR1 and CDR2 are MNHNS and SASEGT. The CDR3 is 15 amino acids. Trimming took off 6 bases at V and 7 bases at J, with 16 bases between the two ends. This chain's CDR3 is CASSYLQGGNSPLHF. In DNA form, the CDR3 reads TGTGCCAGCAGCTACCTACAGGGAGGCAATTCACCCCTCCACTTT.

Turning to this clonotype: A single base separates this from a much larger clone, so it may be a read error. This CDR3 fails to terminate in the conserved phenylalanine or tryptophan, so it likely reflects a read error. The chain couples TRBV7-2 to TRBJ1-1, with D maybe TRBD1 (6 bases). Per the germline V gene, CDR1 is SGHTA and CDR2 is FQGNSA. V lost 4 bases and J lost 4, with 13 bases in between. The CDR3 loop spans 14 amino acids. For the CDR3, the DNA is TGTGCCAGCAGCTCCCAACAGGGTCGCACTGAAGCTTTCCTT. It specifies CASSSQQGRTEAFL.

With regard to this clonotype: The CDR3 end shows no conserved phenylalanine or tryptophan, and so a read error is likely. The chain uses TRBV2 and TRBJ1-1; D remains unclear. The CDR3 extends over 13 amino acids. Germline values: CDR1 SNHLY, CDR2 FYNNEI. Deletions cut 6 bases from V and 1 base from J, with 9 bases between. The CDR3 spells CASSFGSNTEAFS. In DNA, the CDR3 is TGTGCCAGCAGCTTCGGGTCGAACACTGAAGCTTTCTCT.

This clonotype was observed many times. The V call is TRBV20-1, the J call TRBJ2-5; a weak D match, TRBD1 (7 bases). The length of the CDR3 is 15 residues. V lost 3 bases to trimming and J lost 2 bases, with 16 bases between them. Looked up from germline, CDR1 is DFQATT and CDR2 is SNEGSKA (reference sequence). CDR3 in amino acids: CSASGRGTAQETQYF. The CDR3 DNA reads TGCAGTGCTAGCGGACGGGGGACAGCACAAGAGACCCAGTACTTC.

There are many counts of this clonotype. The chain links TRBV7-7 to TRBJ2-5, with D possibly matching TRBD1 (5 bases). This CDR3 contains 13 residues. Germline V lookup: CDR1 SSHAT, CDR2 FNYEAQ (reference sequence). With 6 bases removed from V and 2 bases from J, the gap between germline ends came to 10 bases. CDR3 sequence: CASSLNRQETQYF. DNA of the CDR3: TGTGCCAGCAGTTTAAACAGGCAAGAGACCCAGTACTTC. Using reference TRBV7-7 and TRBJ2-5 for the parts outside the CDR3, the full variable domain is GAGVSQSPRYKVTKRGQDVTLRCDPISSHATLYWYQQALGQGPEFLTYFNYEAQPDKSGLPSDRFSAERPEGSISTLTIQRTEQRDSAMYRCASSLNRQETQYFGPGTRLLVL.

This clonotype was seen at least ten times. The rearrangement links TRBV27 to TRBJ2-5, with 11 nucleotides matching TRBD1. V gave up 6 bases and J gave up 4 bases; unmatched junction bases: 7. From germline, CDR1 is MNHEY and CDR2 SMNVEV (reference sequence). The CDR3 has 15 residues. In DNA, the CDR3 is TGTGCCAGCAGCCGGACAGGGGGCCGAAGAGAGACCCAGTACTTC. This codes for CASSRTGGRRETQYF.

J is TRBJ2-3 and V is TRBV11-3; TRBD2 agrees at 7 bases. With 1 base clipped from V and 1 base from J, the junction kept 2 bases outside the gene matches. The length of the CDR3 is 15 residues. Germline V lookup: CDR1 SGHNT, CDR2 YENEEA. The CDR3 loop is CASSLGGGRTDTQYF. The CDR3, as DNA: TGTGCCAGCAGCTTAGGCGGGGGACGCACAGATACGCAGTATTTT.

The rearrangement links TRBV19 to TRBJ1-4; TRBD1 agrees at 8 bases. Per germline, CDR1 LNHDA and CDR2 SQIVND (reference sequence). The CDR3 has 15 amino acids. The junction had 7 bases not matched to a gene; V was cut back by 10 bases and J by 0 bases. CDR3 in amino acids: CATRGTGATNEKLFF. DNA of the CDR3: TGTGCCACCCGAGGGACAGGCGCAACTAATGAAAAACTGTTTTTT.

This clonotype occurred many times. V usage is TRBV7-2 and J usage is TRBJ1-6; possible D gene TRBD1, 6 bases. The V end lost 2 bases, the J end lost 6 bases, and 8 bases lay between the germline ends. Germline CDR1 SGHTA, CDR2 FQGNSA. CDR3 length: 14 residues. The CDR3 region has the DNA TGTGCCAGCAGCTTAAGGGGGACTAATTCACCCCTCCACTTT. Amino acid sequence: CASSLRGTNSPLHF.

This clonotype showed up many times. CDR3 DNA sequence: TGTGCCAGCAGCTTAGTCCCTAGCGGAACCTACGAGCAGTACTTC. Translation gives CASSLVPSGTYEQYF. The chain uses TRBV7-9 and TRBJ2-7; 7 bases are a match to TRBD2. Germline CDR1 SEHNR, CDR2 FQNEAQ (reference sequence). This CDR3 region has 15 residues. With 1 base clipped from V and 2 bases from J, the junction kept 5 bases outside the gene matches.

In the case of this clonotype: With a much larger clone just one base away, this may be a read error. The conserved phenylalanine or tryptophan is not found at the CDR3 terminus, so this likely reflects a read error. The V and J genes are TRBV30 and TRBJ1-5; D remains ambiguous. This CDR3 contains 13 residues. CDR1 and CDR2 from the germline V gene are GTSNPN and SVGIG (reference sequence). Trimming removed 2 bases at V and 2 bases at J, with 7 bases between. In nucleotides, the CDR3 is TGTGCCTGGAGTCAAGCGGGCAATCAGCCCCAGCATTTG. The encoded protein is CAWSQAGNQPQHL.

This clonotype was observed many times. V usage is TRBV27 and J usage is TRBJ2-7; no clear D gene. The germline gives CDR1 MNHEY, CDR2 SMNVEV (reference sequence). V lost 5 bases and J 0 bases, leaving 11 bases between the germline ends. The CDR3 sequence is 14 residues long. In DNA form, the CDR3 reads TGTGCCAGCAGTCTACGGTGGAGCTCCTACGAGCAGTACTTC. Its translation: CASSLRWSSYEQYF.

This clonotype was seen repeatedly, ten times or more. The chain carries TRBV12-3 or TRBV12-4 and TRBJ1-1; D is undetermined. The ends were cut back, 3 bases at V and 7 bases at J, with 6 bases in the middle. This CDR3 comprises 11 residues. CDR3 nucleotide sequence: TGTGCCAGCAGTTTTTTGGGTGAAGCTTTCTTT. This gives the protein CASSFLGEAFF.

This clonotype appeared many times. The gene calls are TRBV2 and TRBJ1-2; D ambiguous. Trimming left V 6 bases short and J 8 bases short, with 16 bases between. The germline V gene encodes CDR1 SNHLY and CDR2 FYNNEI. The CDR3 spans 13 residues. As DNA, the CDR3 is TGTGCCAGCAGCCTAACTACCTGGGAGGGCTACACCTTC. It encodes CASSLTTWEGYTF.

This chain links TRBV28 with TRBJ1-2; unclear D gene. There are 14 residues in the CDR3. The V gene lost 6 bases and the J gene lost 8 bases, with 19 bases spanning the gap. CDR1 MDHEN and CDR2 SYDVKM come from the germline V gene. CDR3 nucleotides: TGTGCCAGCAGGACGGAGGGATTCTTTTACGGCTACACCTTC. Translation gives CASRTEGFFYGYTF.